These T cell receptor beta chains were read from a single sample in a study of blood T cell repertoires in COVID-19. Sequencing was performed with immunoSEQ multiplex PCR; in TCRdb, only in-frame clones are kept and a portion is missing. Among about 150,000 clones listed, over 60% were seen once. Sequencing was carried out using peripheral blood. These receptors came from a man aged 45-65 years with acute or convalescent COVID-19. The CDR3 runs from the conserved cysteine through the conserved F or W. The D gene is left open where the match is weak. Clone size is shown for a subset of rows, as once, few, many or a class of expanded clone.

>NA|TRBJ2-7|NA|TRBV5-6
TGTGCCAGCAGCGGTGATGTAAGGAGAGAGCAGTACTTC
CASSGDVRREQYF
>NA|TRBJ1-2|NA|TRBV19
TGTGCCAGTAGTATGGTGCGGGGAGTCTTC
CASSMVRGVF
>NA|TRBJ1-1|NA|TRBV5-6
TGTGCCAGCAGCTTGGGAGATCGGGGGTCTGGTACTGAAGCTTTCTTT
CASSLGDRGSGTEAFF
>TRBD2|TRBJ2-7|NA|TRBV29-1
TGCAGCGTCGGCGGACTAGCGGGCTCCTACGAGCAGTACTTC
CSVGGLAGSYEQYF
>NA|TRBJ2-2|NA|TRBV9
TGTGCCAGCAGCCCCGATCGGGTCGACACCGGGGAGCTGTTTTTT
CASSPDRVDTGELFF
>NA|TRBJ1-4|NA|TRBV2
TGTGCCAGCAGTGAACCACAGGGTTCGGCTAATGAAAAACTGTTTTTT
CASSEPQGSANEKLFF
>NA|TRBJ2-1|NA|TRBV11-2
TGTGCCAGCAGCCTCCGTAGGGGGTTGGGGTCCTACAATGAGCAGTTCTTC
CASSLRRGLGSYNEQFF
>TRBD1|TRBJ1-1|NA|TRBV27
TGTGCCAGCAGAAGACAGGGGAACACTGAAGCTTTCTTT
CASRRQGNTEAFF
>TRBD1|TRBJ2-1|NA|TRBV27
TGCAATACTCGGGACAGTAGCTACAATGAGCAGTTCTTC
CNTRDSSYNEQFF
>NA|TRBJ2-1|NA|TRBV19
TGTGCCAGTAGTATAATCGGAGGAGTTGAGCAGTTCTTC
CASSIIGGVEQFF
>NA|TRBJ1-1|NA|TRBV6-5
TGTGCCAGCACCAGGACTTTGAACACTGAAGCTTTCTTT
CASTRTLNTEAFF
>NA|TRBJ2-1|NA|TRBV6-1
TGTGCCAGCAGTGAAGGGGGCGCCGAGCAGTTCTTC
CASSEGGAEQFF
>TRBD1|TRBJ2-2|NA|TRBV18
TGTGCCAGCTCACCGGGACAGGGCCGAAACACCGGGGAGCTGTTTTTT
CASSPGQGRNTGELFF
>NA|TRBJ1-1|NA|TRBV6-5
TGTGCCAGCAGAGACGTTGGAAGGAGCACTGAAGCTTTCTTT
CASRDVGRSTEAFF
>TRBD2|TRBJ2-1|once|TRBV7-2
TGTGCCAGCAGAGGACTAGCGGGGGGGCAAGAGCAGTTCTTC
CASRGLAGGQEQFF
>TRBD2|TRBJ2-5|NA|TRBV29-1
TGCAGCGGCGGGGGGGCGCAAGAGACCCAGTACTTC
CSGGGAQETQYF
>TRBD1|TRBJ1-1|NA|TRBV19
TGTGCCAGTAGTAGACCGGGACAGGAATTGAGGGCTTTCTTT
CASSRPGQELRAFF
>NA|TRBJ1-3|NA|TRBV6-5
TGTGCCAGCAGTTACTCTCGGGGGGGGACTGGAAACACCATATATTTT
CASSYSRGGTGNTIYF
>TRBD1|TRBJ2-2|NA|TRBV5-1
TGCGCCAGCTTCGGACAGGGTAACACCGGGGAGCTGTTTTTT
CASFGQGNTGELFF
>NA|TRBJ1-6|NA|TRBV7-9
TGTGCCAGCAGCTTAGGCACAGGTACCTATTCACCCCTCCACTTT
CASSLGTGTYSPLHF
>TRBD1|TRBJ1-5|NA|TRBV7-8
TGTGCCAGCAGCCCCATGGGACAGGGGGCGGGGCAGCCCCAGCATTTT
CASSPMGQGAGQPQHF
>TRBD2|TRBJ2-5|NA|TRBV2
TGTGCCAGCACCTCCCTTGGGGGGGGAGAGACCCAGTACTTC
CASTSLGGGETQYF
>NA|TRBJ2-2|NA|TRBV24-1
TGTGCCACCGTAGACACGAACACCGGGGAGCTGTTTTTT
CATVDTNTGELFF
>NA|TRBJ1-5|NA|TRBV5-1
TGCGCCAGCAGCCCAGGGGGCAATCAGCCCCAGCATTTT
CASSPGGNQPQHF
>TRBD2|TRBJ2-7|NA|TRBV10-2
TGCGCCAGCAGTGAGTCGAGGGATAGCGGGGGGGCCTCAGTCGAGCAGTACTTC
CASSESRDSGGASVEQYF
>TRBD2|TRBJ2-1|NA|TRBV3-1/TRBV3-2
TGTGCCAGCAGCCAAGAGCGGGGGGTGCAGTTCTTC
CASSQERGVQFF
>NA|TRBJ1-6|NA|TRBV10-3
TGTGCCATCAGTGAGGCAGGGGCTTATAATTCACCCCTCCACTTT
CAISEAGAYNSPLHF
>TRBD2|TRBJ2-2|NA|TRBV30
TGTGCCTGGAGTGGGACTAGTGGTCTGACCGGGGAGCTGTTTTTT
CAWSGTSGLTGELFF
>NA|TRBJ1-2|NA|TRBV18
TGTGCCAGCTCACCATATGACATGTCTGATGGCTACACCTTC
CASSPYDMSDGYTF
>NA|TRBJ1-1|NA|TRBV6-6
TGTGCCAGCAGCCCGACAGTTAGTGAAGCTTTCTTT
CASSPTVSEAFF
>NA|TRBJ2-7|NA|TRBV11-1
TGTGCCAGCAGCTTAGCGTCTCCGGGGGACGAGCAGTACTTC
CASSLASPGDEQYF
>TRBD1|TRBJ2-5|NA|TRBV24-1
TGTGCCACCAGTGGACAGGGGGCCGAAGAGACCCAGTACTTC
CATSGQGAEETQYF
>TRBD2|TRBJ2-5|NA|TRBV5-1
TGCGCCAGCAGCCTGACTAGCGGGGTAGAGACCCAGTACTTC
CASSLTSGVETQYF
>TRBD1|TRBJ1-6|NA|TRBV6-1
TGTGCCAGCAGTGAAGGGACAGGTCCCCCCCTCCACTTT
CASSEGTGPPLHF
>NA|TRBJ2-1|NA|TRBV7-9
TGTGCCAGCACCCCTGACAGCTACAATGAGCAGTTCTTC
CASTPDSYNEQFF
>NA|TRBJ2-5|NA|TRBV6-5
TGTGCCAGCAGAAGGACACCCCAAGAGACCCAGTACTTC
CASRRTPQETQYF
>TRBD1|TRBJ1-4|NA|TRBV18
TGTGCCAGCTCACCACGGAGACAGGGGGCGGGTGAAAAACTGTTTTTT
CASSPRRQGAGEKLFF
>NA|TRBJ2-7|NA|TRBV5-5
TGTGCCAGCAGCTGGACGTGGGGCCAGACCCTCTACGAGCAGTACTTC
CASSWTWGQTLYEQYF
>TRBD1|TRBJ1-4|NA|TRBV15
TGTGCCACCAGCAGAGAGGGGGACAGGGGGAATGAAAAACTGTTTTTT
CATSREGDRGNEKLFF
>NA|TRBJ2-7|once|TRBV6-1
TGTGCCAGCAGTGAAGGACAGGTCTACGAGCAGTACTTC
CASSEGQVYEQYF
>TRBD1|TRBJ1-1|NA|TRBV25-1
TGTGCCAGCAGCGGGACAGGGGGCTATGAAGCTTTCTTT
CASSGTGGYEAFF
>NA|TRBJ1-6|few|TRBV21-1
TGTGCCAGCAGCAAAGATCCAGGGCTCGAATTTCTACTTAATTCACCCCTCCACTTT
CASSKDPGLEFLLNSPLHF
>NA|TRBJ1-1|once|TRBV19
TGTGCCAGTAGGAAGGGGGACCCAATACCGGAAGCTTTCTTT
CASRKGDPIPEAFF
>TRBD1|TRBJ1-5|few|TRBV5-1
TGCGCCAGCAGCCCATGGACAGGGGGCGGACAGCCCCAGCATTTT
CASSPWTGGGQPQHF
>TRBD2|TRBJ2-2|NA|TRBV10-3
TGTGCCATCAGTGAGCGCGGGGGGCATAACACCGGGGAGCTGTTTTTT
CAISERGGHNTGELFF
>NA|TRBJ2-1|NA|TRBV5-1
TGCGCCAGCAGCCATAGCGAGATGAAAAACAATGAGCAGTTCTTC
CASSHSEMKNNEQFF
>NA|TRBJ1-3|NA|TRBV27
TGTGCCAGTTCGAATACCCGGCCCCGGGTCAACTCTGGAAACACCATATATTTT
CASSNTRPRVNSGNTIYF
>TRBD1|TRBJ2-1|NA|TRBV2
TGTGCCAGCAGTGGGAGGACAGGGGGCGATGAGCAGTTCTTC
CASSGRTGGDEQFF
>TRBD2|TRBJ2-1|NA|TRBV30
TGTGCCTGGGGCTCACTAGCGGGGCTGTACAATGAGCAGTTCTTC
CAWGSLAGLYNEQFF
>NA|TRBJ1-3|NA|TRBV15
TGTGCCACCAGCAGGACAAAAGGAAACACCATATATTTT
CATSRTKGNTIYF
>NA|TRBJ2-2|NA|TRBV5-1
TGCGCCAGCAGCTTGCAAGGGGCGCCGGGCACCGGGGAGCTGTTTTTT
CASSLQGAPGTGELFF
>NA|TRBJ2-4|once|TRBV2
TGTGCCAGCAGTGAATGGGGCAGGGGGGACAAAAACATTCAGTACTTC
CASSEWGRGDKNIQYF
>TRBD1|TRBJ2-1|NA|TRBV15
TGTGCCACCAGCGGGGCGGGACAGGGACACAATGAGCAGTTCTTC
CATSGAGQGHNEQFF
>NA|TRBJ1-5|NA|TRBV19
TGTGCCAGTAGTATTATAGCAGGGGCGGCGCAGCCCCAGCATTTT
CASSIIAGAAQPQHF
>TRBD1|TRBJ1-2|NA|TRBV5-6
TGTGCCAGCAGTCACGGACAGGGGGGCTATGGCTACACCTTC
CASSHGQGGYGYTF
>NA|TRBJ1-1|NA|TRBV7-2
TGTGCCAGCAGCTCGAACAGGGAGTCAGCTTTCTTT
CASSSNRESAFF
>TRBD2|TRBJ2-3|once|TRBV4-2
TGTGCCAGCAGCCAAGATCGGCTAGCGGGGGGGCCCACAGATACGCAGTATTTT
CASSQDRLAGGPTDTQYF
>TRBD1|TRBJ1-1|NA|TRBV25-1
TGTGCCAGCAGTGAACAAGACAGGGGTGGCACTGAAGCTTTCTTT
CASSEQDRGGTEAFF